Below, one T cell receptor beta chain is given with its context. The antigen remains unidentified. Germline-derived CDR1 and CDR2 are SGHTA and FQGNSA. V lost 5 bases, J lost 6 bases, and 12 bases lay in between. The CDR3 length is 13 residues. Some clones are missing from TCRdb's copy, which holds only in-frame ones; the method was immunoSEQ multiplex PCR. The sample contains some 29,000 clones, around 90% of which appear only once. The data are from a study of T cells in localized non-small cell lung cancer. The study's findings and limits: Longer overall survival was linked to higher blood T cell density. Only one tumor region was sequenced, so heterogeneity remains possible. Median around 60 top-100 tumor clones were shared with paired adjacent lung. The highest T cell clonality was in uninvolved adjacent lung, above tumor.

Sequenced here: peripheral blood, sampled before any cancer treatment. The source of this sequence is a male donor aged 60 or over with stage I lung adenocarcinoma. The V gene is TRBV7-2, the J gene TRBJ2-3; no clear D. The CDR3 reads CASSLTEADTQYF. The CDR3 DNA reads as TGTGCCAGCAGCCTAACTGAAGCGGATACGCAGTATTTT. Looking up the rest from reference TRBV7-2 and TRBJ2-3 gives the full variable domain: GAGVSQSPSNKVTEKGKDVELRCDPISGHTALYWYRQSLGQGLEFLIYFQGNSAPDKSGLPSDRFSAERTGGSVSTLTIQRTQQEDSAVYLCASSLTEADTQYFGPGTRLTVL.